This TCR beta chain is from a study of blood T cell repertoires in COVID-19. Germline V gene data show CDR1 as GTSNPN and CDR2 as SVGIG (reference sequence). V was trimmed by 3 bases and J by 5 bases, leaving 8 bases between them. The CDR3 loop spans 11 amino acids. Authors' methods: Amplification of reference gene primers was used by the study to estimate nucleated cell counts. TCRdb's table, derived via immunoSEQ multiplex PCR, lists solely in-frame clones and lacks some. The V and J calls and clone size are taken from that table; D and trimming were inferred from the DNA. The profile shows roughly 160,000 clones, about four fifths of them singletons.

The source is a woman aged 80 or older with COVID-19, enrolled during active disease. The rearrangement links TRBV30 to TRBJ2-7; possible D gene TRBD2, 6 bases. What was sequenced was peripheral blood. Here the CDR3 DNA reads TGTGCCTGGAGCGGGAGCAACGAGCAGTACTTC. Protein sequence: CAWSGSNEQYF.